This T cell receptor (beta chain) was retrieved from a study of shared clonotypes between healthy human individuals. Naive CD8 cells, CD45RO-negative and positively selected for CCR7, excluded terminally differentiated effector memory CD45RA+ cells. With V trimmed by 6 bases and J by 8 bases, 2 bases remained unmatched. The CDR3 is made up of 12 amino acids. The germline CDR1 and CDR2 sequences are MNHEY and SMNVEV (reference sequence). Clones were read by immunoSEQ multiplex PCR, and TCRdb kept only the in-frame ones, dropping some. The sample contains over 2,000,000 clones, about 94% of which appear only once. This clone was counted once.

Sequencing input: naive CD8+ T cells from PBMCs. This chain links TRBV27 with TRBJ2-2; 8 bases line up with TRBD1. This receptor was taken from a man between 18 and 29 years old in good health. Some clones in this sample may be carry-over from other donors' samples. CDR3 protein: CASRGQAGELFF. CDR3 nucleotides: TGTGCCAGCAGGGGACAGGCGGGGGAGCTGTTTTTT.